This TCR beta chain was captured by sequencing in a study of T cell responses to AZD1222 COVID-19 vaccine. The overall study: Analyses pooled second doses at about 4 or about 12 weeks.

About this clone itself: The antigen is not known.

V dropped 2 bases and J dropped 1 base, with 8 bases sitting between them. The CDR3 consists of 14 residues. From germline, CDR1 is MDHEN and CDR2 SYDVKM. General study findings and limits: Only a handful of AZD1222 recipients, roughly 6 in all, had baseline seropositivity.

Sequencing used immunoSEQ multiplex PCR; TCRdb keeps in-frame clones, though not all of them. Of some 140,000 clones in the sample, around four fifths were seen once. The sequence was collected from an adult in good health. The chain carries TRBV28 and TRBJ2-5; D is ambiguous. The specimen comprised peripheral blood, sampled on day 0 of AZD1222 vaccination. The CDR3, as DNA: TGTGCCAGCAGTTTAAGGACCTTCCAAGAGACCCAGTACTTC. Encoded protein: CASSLRTFQETQYF.